This is a list of T cell receptor beta chains from one sample in a study of blood T cell repertoires in COVID-19. Sequencing was performed with immunoSEQ multiplex PCR; in TCRdb, only in-frame clones are kept and a portion is missing. There are some 250,000 clones in the sample; 70% to 90% occur only once, and around 16% lies in the top ten. The sample taken for sequencing was PBMCs or T cells enriched from blood (not recorded which). Every receptor here comes from a young man who had recovered from COVID-19. CDR3s include the opening cysteine and the closing phenylalanine or tryptophan. Each record gives: V gene, D gene, clone size, J gene, CDR3 DNA, CDR3 protein. A D gene is named only where the DNA matches it firmly. Where a row states a size, it is once, few, many or the class of an expanded clone; other rows omit it.

v_gene: TRBV5-1
d_gene: TRBD2
abundance: NA
j_gene: TRBJ2-3
CDR3nt: TGCGCCAGCAGCTTGGATGCGGGGGGCACAGATACGCAGTATTTT
CDR3aa: CASSLDAGGTDTQYF

v_gene: TRBV7-8
d_gene: TRBD1
abundance: NA
j_gene: TRBJ2-7
CDR3nt: TGTGCCAGCAGCTGGGGACAGGGGGCCGAGCAGTACTTC
CDR3aa: CASSWGQGAEQYF

v_gene: TRBV14
d_gene: NA
abundance: NA
j_gene: TRBJ1-2
CDR3nt: TGTGCCAGCAGCCAAGGGGGGGGTATCTATGGCTACACCTTC
CDR3aa: CASSQGGGIYGYTF

v_gene: TRBV19
d_gene: TRBD1
abundance: NA
j_gene: TRBJ1-5
CDR3nt: TGTGCCAGTAGTCGGACAGGGGGAGATGGAGGCAATCAGCCCCAGCATTTT
CDR3aa: CASSRTGGDGGNQPQHF

v_gene: TRBV2
d_gene: TRBD1
abundance: NA
j_gene: TRBJ2-7
CDR3nt: TGTGCCAGCAGAATGGGACAGGGGGCCCACGAGCAGTACTTC
CDR3aa: CASRMGQGAHEQYF

v_gene: TRBV19
d_gene: NA
abundance: NA
j_gene: TRBJ1-5
CDR3nt: TGTGCCAGTAACAGAGACCAATATCAGCCCCAGCATTTT
CDR3aa: CASNRDQYQPQHF

v_gene: TRBV6-1
d_gene: NA
abundance: NA
j_gene: TRBJ2-1
CDR3nt: TGTGCCAGCAGTGAAGCTGCCCCGTCCGGGAAGTTCTTC
CDR3aa: CASSEAAPSGKFF

v_gene: TRBV7-7
d_gene: TRBD2
abundance: NA
j_gene: TRBJ2-5
CDR3nt: TGTGCTAGCAGCTTAGTTGGCGGGAGGGCCCAAGAGACCCAGTACTTC
CDR3aa: CASSLVGGRAQETQYF

v_gene: TRBV19
d_gene: TRBD1
abundance: NA
j_gene: TRBJ1-4
CDR3nt: TGTGCCAGTAGCGCCGGACAGGGGACCCTCCGAAAACTGTTTTTT
CDR3aa: CASSAGQGTLRKLFF

v_gene: TRBV24-1
d_gene: NA
abundance: NA
j_gene: TRBJ2-3
CDR3nt: TGTGCCACCAGTGATAGGGGAAATGTGGCTAGCACAGATACGCAGTATTTT
CDR3aa: CATSDRGNVASTDTQYF

v_gene: TRBV13
d_gene: TRBD2
abundance: NA
j_gene: TRBJ2-1
CDR3nt: TGTGCCAGCAGCCATGGAACTAGCGGGGACTCCTACAATGAGCAGTTCTTC
CDR3aa: CASSHGTSGDSYNEQFF

v_gene: TRBV5-5
d_gene: NA
abundance: NA
j_gene: TRBJ2-5
CDR3nt: TGTGCCAGCAGCTTTTCGGAGACCCAGTACTTC
CDR3aa: CASSFSETQYF

v_gene: TRBV7-9
d_gene: NA
abundance: NA
j_gene: TRBJ1-4
CDR3nt: TGTGCCAGCAGCCCATCGACAGGTTCAGCAGCTAATGAAAAACTGTTTTTT
CDR3aa: CASSPSTGSAANEKLFF

v_gene: TRBV4-2
d_gene: NA
abundance: NA
j_gene: TRBJ2-6
CDR3nt: TGTGCCAGCAGCCAAGGAGGTTCAGGAGGTGGCAACGTCCTGACTTTC
CDR3aa: CASSQGGSGGGNVLTF

v_gene: TRBV7-9
d_gene: TRBD1
abundance: NA
j_gene: TRBJ2-5
CDR3nt: TGTGCCAGCAGCTTAGTAGACAGGGTAGGGGAGACCCAGTACTTC
CDR3aa: CASSLVDRVGETQYF

v_gene: TRBV2
d_gene: TRBD1
abundance: NA
j_gene: TRBJ1-2
CDR3nt: TGTGCCAGCGCGGAGAGACAGGGGGTGTGGTATGGCTACACCTTC
CDR3aa: CASAERQGVWYGYTF

v_gene: TRBV30
d_gene: TRBD1
abundance: NA
j_gene: TRBJ1-1
CDR3nt: TGTGCCTGGAGTCTAGGACAGGCGGCGTTTATGAACACTGAAGCTTTCTTT
CDR3aa: CAWSLGQAAFMNTEAFF

v_gene: TRBV7-9
d_gene: NA
abundance: NA
j_gene: TRBJ2-2
CDR3nt: TGTGCCAGCAGCCCCACAAAGGGGGCCGGGGAGCTGTTTTTT
CDR3aa: CASSPTKGAGELFF

v_gene: TRBV11-3
d_gene: NA
abundance: NA
j_gene: TRBJ2-7
CDR3nt: TGTGCCAGCAGCTTAGGCCGCCTAAACTACGAGCAGTACTTC
CDR3aa: CASSLGRLNYEQYF

v_gene: TRBV28
d_gene: NA
abundance: NA
j_gene: TRBJ2-6
CDR3nt: TGTGCCAGCAGTTTCTTGGGACAAAGCTCTGGGGCCAACGTCCTGACTTTC
CDR3aa: CASSFLGQSSGANVLTF

v_gene: TRBV3-1/TRBV3-2
d_gene: TRBD1
abundance: NA
j_gene: TRBJ1-1
CDR3nt: TGTGCCAGCAGCCAACCTGGACAGGGGACTGAAGCTTTCTTT
CDR3aa: CASSQPGQGTEAFF

v_gene: TRBV6-1
d_gene: TRBD1
abundance: NA
j_gene: TRBJ1-5
CDR3nt: TGTGCCAGCAGTGAATGGCCGGGACAGGTTTATCAGCCCCAGCATTTT
CDR3aa: CASSEWPGQVYQPQHF

v_gene: TRBV4-1
d_gene: TRBD1
abundance: NA
j_gene: TRBJ2-5
CDR3nt: TGCGCCAGCAGCCCCCAACCGGGGACAGGTCAAGAGACCCAGTACTTC
CDR3aa: CASSPQPGTGQETQYF

v_gene: TRBV9
d_gene: NA
abundance: few
j_gene: TRBJ2-7
CDR3nt: TGTGCCAGCAGCGTTGACGGGAACTACGAGCAGTACTTC
CDR3aa: CASSVDGNYEQYF

v_gene: TRBV11-2
d_gene: NA
abundance: few
j_gene: TRBJ1-1
CDR3nt: TGTGCCAGCAGCAACAGGATGAACACTGAAGCTTTCTTT
CDR3aa: CASSNRMNTEAFF

v_gene: TRBV19
d_gene: TRBD1
abundance: NA
j_gene: TRBJ1-6
CDR3nt: TGTGCCAGTAGTTTATCACAGGGGAATTCACCCCTCCACTTT
CDR3aa: CASSLSQGNSPLHF

v_gene: TRBV19
d_gene: NA
abundance: NA
j_gene: TRBJ1-2
CDR3nt: TGTGCCAGTAGTCCCGAGGCAGCCTGGGACTATGGCTACACCTTC
CDR3aa: CASSPEAAWDYGYTF

v_gene: TRBV4-2
d_gene: NA
abundance: NA
j_gene: TRBJ1-2
CDR3nt: TGTGCCAGCAGCCAACAATGGGGCCAAGATCCGCGGACGAAATATGGCTACACCTTC
CDR3aa: CASSQQWGQDPRTKYGYTF

v_gene: TRBV5-1
d_gene: TRBD2
abundance: NA
j_gene: TRBJ2-5
CDR3nt: TGCGCCACGAGACTAGCGGGAACGCTCGAGACCCAGTACTTC
CDR3aa: CATRLAGTLETQYF

v_gene: TRBV7-9
d_gene: TRBD2
abundance: NA
j_gene: TRBJ2-3
CDR3nt: TGTGCCAGCAGCTCACCCGACCGGGGACTACCCACCACAGATACGCAGTATTTT
CDR3aa: CASSSPDRGLPTTDTQYF

v_gene: TRBV4-2
d_gene: NA
abundance: NA
j_gene: TRBJ2-6
CDR3nt: TGTGCCAGCAGCCAGCGGCAGGGGACCTCTGGGGCCAACGTCCTGACTTTC
CDR3aa: CASSQRQGTSGANVLTF

v_gene: TRBV7-6
d_gene: TRBD2
abundance: NA
j_gene: TRBJ2-7
CDR3nt: TGTGCCAGCAGCTCTGTGACTAGCGGGGCCGCCTACGAGCAGTACTTC
CDR3aa: CASSSVTSGAAYEQYF

v_gene: TRBV5-1
d_gene: TRBD1
abundance: NA
j_gene: TRBJ1-1
CDR3nt: TGCGCCAGCAGCTTTTTACCGGACAGGGTGAACACTGAAGCTTTCTTT
CDR3aa: CASSFLPDRVNTEAFF

v_gene: TRBV12-3/TRBV12-4
d_gene: TRBD1
abundance: NA
j_gene: TRBJ1-1
CDR3nt: TGTGCCAGCACCCCCCCAGGGGGCGCTTTCTTT
CDR3aa: CASTPPGGAFF

v_gene: TRBV9
d_gene: NA
abundance: NA
j_gene: TRBJ2-7
CDR3nt: TGTGCCAGCAGCGCCGGGACCTACGAGCAGTACTTC
CDR3aa: CASSAGTYEQYF

v_gene: TRBV3-1/TRBV3-2
d_gene: TRBD2
abundance: NA
j_gene: TRBJ2-7
CDR3nt: TGTGCCAGCAGCCAAGCGGGCGGGGGCTCCTACGAGCAGTACTTC
CDR3aa: CASSQAGGGSYEQYF

v_gene: TRBV7-7
d_gene: NA
abundance: once
j_gene: TRBJ2-2
CDR3nt: TGTGCTAGCAGCCCCGTGCTCGGAATACCAACTCCCCGAGGGAACACCGGGGAGCTGTTTTTT
CDR3aa: CASSPVLGIPTPRGNTGELFF